This T cell receptor beta chain was identified in a study of blood T cell repertoires in COVID-19. Study-wide background: Sites in the United States, Italy and Spain provided acute and convalescent COVID-19 samples. Sample material is recorded as cDNA or gDNA derived from T cells, B-cell-depleted T cells, or PBMCs.

In the authors' methods: The assay estimated nucleated cells by amplifying reference gene primers. Produced via immunoSEQ multiplex PCR; TCRdb's table is partial and in-frame only. For V, J and clone size, that table is used; D and trimming come from the DNA. The data show about 520,000 clones, with roughly 85% seen just once and roughly 3.2% held by the top ten. The sequenced sample was peripheral blood. The sequence was obtained from a human donor in a cohort sampled during active COVID-19.

In DNA form, the CDR3 reads TGTGCCAGCAGTACCTCCCAGACAAACAATGAGCAGTTCTTC. Translated, it gives CASSTSQTNNEQFF. The rearrangement links TRBV6-5 to TRBJ2-1; D remains unclear. The length of the CDR3 is 14 residues. Trimming removed 5 bases at V and 5 bases at J, with 13 bases between. CDR1 and CDR2 (germline): MNHEY, SVGAGI.